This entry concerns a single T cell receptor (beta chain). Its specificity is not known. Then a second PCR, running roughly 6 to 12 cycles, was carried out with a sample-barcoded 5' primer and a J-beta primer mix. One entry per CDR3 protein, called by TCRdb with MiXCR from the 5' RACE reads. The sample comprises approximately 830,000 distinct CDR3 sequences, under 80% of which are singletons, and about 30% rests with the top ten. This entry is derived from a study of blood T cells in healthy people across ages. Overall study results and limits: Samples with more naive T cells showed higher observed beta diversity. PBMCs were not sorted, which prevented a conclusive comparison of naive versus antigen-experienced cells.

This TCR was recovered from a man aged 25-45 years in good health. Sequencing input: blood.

CDR3 DNA: TGTGCCACCAGTGCTCCCGACAGGGAAAACATTCAGTACTTC. Its protein product is CATSAPDRENIQYF. The chain recombines TRBV24-1 with TRBJ2-7; 7 nucleotides agree with TRBD1. The tail of the sequence fits TRBJ2-4 better, so the J call may be wrong. Germline V lookup: CDR1 KGHDR, CDR2 SFDVKD. This CDR3 spans 14 amino acids.